This T cell receptor (beta chain) was retrieved from a study of cytomegalovirus exposure and HLA in healthy donors. Study-level results: For most TCR sequences rarity was the rule, although some public TCRs occurred in many donors. Association of 15,000 to 20,000 TCR beta sequences with HLA alleles was found at 0.05 false discovery rate in a later analysis.

13 Jbeta primers and 60 Vbeta primers were used for the PCR. Assay: immunoSEQ multiplex PCR; the TCRdb copy retains only in-frame clones and omits some. The sample holds some 150,000 clones; about 77% are singletons and the top ten take approximately 3.8%. On this clone itself: The antigen is undetermined.

The specimen was PBMCs. This sequence originates from a male donor in good health and CMV-seronegative.

The CDR3 loop is CASSLASGETQYF. As DNA, the CDR3 is TGTGCCAGCAGCTTGGCTAGCGGAGAGACCCAGTACTTC. The chain carries TRBV7-9 and TRBJ2-5; 7 bases agree with TRBD2. V lost 3 bases, J lost 4 bases, and 2 bases stayed unmatched. The CDR3 runs 13 residues. Looked up from germline, CDR1 is SEHNR and CDR2 is FQNEAQ (reference sequence).